The 29 T cell receptor beta chains listed next were all sequenced from one sample in a study of T cell repertoires in ileal Crohn's disease. Assay: immunoSEQ multiplex PCR; the TCRdb copy retains only in-frame clones and omits some. The repertoire holds 5,500 to 7,000 clones, 88% seen once, with 0.75% to 0.85% in the top ten. Lamina propria lymphocytes from surgical specimens were isolated on a density gradient before sorting. The sequencing sample was made of CD4+ T cells from ileum. The source of these receptors is an adult with Crohn's disease. Some clones in this sample may be carry-over from other donors' samples.

This clone was observed a few times. This rearrangement joins TRBV6-6 to TRBJ2-2; 8 nucleotides align to TRBD1. Germline CDR1 and CDR2: MNHNY and SVGAGI (reference sequence). The junction had 3 bases not matched to a gene; V was cut back by 5 bases and J by 10 bases. This CDR3 spans 12 amino acids. This chain's CDR3 is CASSPGQEELFF. CDR3 DNA sequence: TGTGCCAGCAGTCCGGGACAGGAGGAGCTGTTTTTT.

The chain employs TRBV11-2 and TRBJ2-2, with 8 positions matching TRBD2. The CDR3 covers 15 residues. V lost 5 bases to trimming and J lost 4 bases; unmatched junction nucleotides: 6. The germline V gene has CDR1 SGHAT and CDR2 FQNNGV. The CDR3: CASSREGSGTGELFF. The CDR3 nucleotides read TGTGCCAGCAGCCGGGAGGGTTCGGGCACCGGGGAGCTGTTTTTT.

The genes are TRBV27 and TRBJ2-7, with TRBD1 identical over 11 bases. V shed 6 bases and J 4 bases; nucleotides not matched to a gene: 14. CDR1 is MNHEY, CDR2 SMNVEV, per germline (reference sequence). CDR3 length: 17 residues. CDR3 nucleotide sequence: TGTGCCAGCAGGCTTAATGTCGGACAGGGGGCTTTGTACGAGCAGTACTTC. As protein: CASRLNVGQGALYEQYF.

A few counts support this clone. V is TRBV12-5 and J is TRBJ2-1, with 7 bases lining up with TRBD2. V gave up 2 bases and J gave up 0 bases; unmatched junction bases: 4. CDR1 LGHNT and CDR2 FRNRAP come from the germline V gene. The CDR3 consists of 16 residues. CDR3: CASGLLAAVSYNEQFF. The CDR3 nucleotides read TGTGCTAGTGGTTTGCTAGCGGCAGTCTCCTACAATGAGCAGTTCTTC.

The chain recombines TRBV4-3 with TRBJ2-5; D perhaps matches TRBD1 (7 bases). Trimming took 0 bases from V and 2 from J, leaving 13 bases between them. The CDR3 contains 16 residues. CDR1 and CDR2 from the germline V gene are LGHNA and YSLEER. As DNA, the CDR3 is TGCGCCAGCAGCCAAGATTGGCAGGGGGGACAAGAGACCCAGTACTTC. Translating gives CASSQDWQGGQETQYF.

The rearrangement joins TRBV29-1 to TRBJ2-3; TRBD2 is a possible D gene (5 bases). V was cut by 5 bases and J by 4 bases, with 16 bases left in between. Looked up from germline, CDR1 is SQVTM and CDR2 is ANQGSEA. CDR3 length: 14 amino acids. The CDR3 region is CSVTQGIGADTQYF. In DNA form, the CDR3 reads TGCAGCGTTACGCAAGGGATCGGGGCAGATACGCAGTATTTT.

This clone was seen just once. The chain carries TRBV7-2 and TRBJ1-3; D might be TRBD1 (6 bases). Germline CDR1 and CDR2: SGHTA and FQGNSA. This CDR3 has 16 residues. V lost 5 bases to trimming and J lost 2 bases, with 16 bases between them. The CDR3: CASSPGWGRTGNTIYF. The CDR3 DNA reads TGTGCCAGCAGCCCCGGGTGGGGGCGAACTGGAAACACCATATATTTT.

Note on this clone: At one end the junction does not follow the germline gene, possibly because of a read error. This chain uses TRBV27 with TRBJ2-1; TRBD2 matches 15 bases. The CDR3 sequence is 15 residues long. The germline V gene has CDR1 MNHEY and CDR2 SMNVEV (reference sequence). The DNA of the CDR3 is TGTGCCAGCAGTTTCGGACTAGCGGGAGGGGGGAATAGGATCTTC. It specifies CASSFGLAGGGNRIF.

The rearrangement uses TRBV9 and TRBJ2-1; D might be TRBD1 (6 bases). Trimming took off 0 bases at V and 9 bases at J, with 16 bases between the two ends. CDR3 length: 15 amino acids. CDR1 SGDLS and CDR2 YYNGEE come from the germline V gene. The DNA for the CDR3 is TGTGCCAGCAGCGTAGCCGCGGACAGTTACGTTGAGCAGTTCTTC. This gives the protein CASSVAADSYVEQFF.

The rearrangement uses TRBV7-2 and TRBJ1-3, with D possibly TRBD1 on 6 matching bases. In germline, CDR1 is SGHTA, CDR2 FQGNSA. The CDR3 covers 15 residues. Deletions cut 5 bases from V and 0 bases from J, with 11 bases between. This CDR3 reads CASSQTGNSGNTIYF. The CDR3, as DNA: TGTGCCAGCAGCCAGACAGGAAACTCTGGAAACACCATATATTTT.

CDR3 coding DNA: TGTGCCAGCAGCTTCTTTGGCTCGGCAGGGGGTCACACTGAGCAGTTCTTC. Protein product: CASSFFGSAGGHTEQFF. The chain recombines TRBV11-1 with TRBJ2-1; 7 positions agree with TRBD1. V trimming: 3 bases; J trimming: 9 bases; junction bases outside the gene matches: 17. This CDR3 has 17 residues. The V gene's germline CDR1 is SGHAT and CDR2 FQDESV (reference sequence).

This clone has a single count. This chain uses TRBV6-1 with TRBJ2-1, with TRBD2 identical over 10 bases. There are 14 residues in the CDR3. With 7 bases clipped from V and 8 bases from J, the junction kept 8 bases outside the gene matches. Looked up from germline, CDR1 is MNHNS and CDR2 is SASEGT. The CDR3 nucleotides are TGTGCCAGCATGTGGGCTAGCGGGAGAGATGAGCAGTTCTTC. As protein: CASMWASGRDEQFF.

The V gene is TRBV5-4, the J gene TRBJ1-2; 7 bases line up with TRBD1. CDR3 length equals 14 residues. Germline lookup yields CDR1 SGHNT and CDR2 YYREEE (reference sequence). The trim removed 4 bases at V and 3 bases at J, leaving 6 bases unmatched. CDR3 sequence reads: CASSGTTGDYGYTF. The CDR3 bases are TGTGCCAGCAGCGGGACAACAGGGGACTATGGCTACACCTTC.

This clone came up once. The chain is built from TRBV10-3 and TRBJ2-5; a possible D gene is TRBD1 (6 bases). This CDR3 contains 15 residues. The V gene's germline CDR1 is ENHRY and CDR2 SYGVKD. With 0 bases removed from V and 1 base from J, the gap between germline ends came to 9 bases. The CDR3 DNA reads as TGTGCCATCAGTGAGTCGACAGGAACCCAAGAGACCCAGTACTTC. It is translated as CAISESTGTQETQYF.

V is TRBV27 and J is TRBJ2-1, with D unclear. Germline CDR1 and CDR2: MNHEY and SMNVEV (reference sequence). With 1 base removed from V and 5 bases from J, the gap between germline ends came to 3 bases. This CDR3 is 12 amino acids long. The CDR3 DNA sequence: TGTGCCAGCAGTTTATTTAACAATGAGCAGTTCTTC. This gives the protein CASSLFNNEQFF.

The V call is TRBV30, the J call TRBJ2-7, with 8 nucleotides matching TRBD1. CDR1 is GTSNPN and CDR2 is SVGIG in the germline V gene (reference sequence). V dropped 4 bases and J dropped 0; count of bases not matched to a gene: 11. The CDR3 totals 16 residues. The CDR3 DNA follows: TGTGCCTGGACCCTCCCGGGGCAGGGGGCCTCCTACGAGCAGTACTTC. It codes for CAWTLPGQGASYEQYF.

The CDR3 region is CASSKTPSGMPTDTQYF. As DNA, the CDR3 is TGTGCCAGCAGCAAAACGCCTAGTGGAATGCCTACAGATACGCAGTATTTT. This rearrangement joins TRBV21-1 to TRBJ2-3; the table gives TRBD2 as D, unverified against the DNA. TRBV21-1 is noted as a pseudogene. The CDR3 spans 17 residues.

The chain has TRBV5-4 and TRBJ2-1, with 13 nucleotides matching TRBD2. V shed 4 bases and J 9 bases; nucleotides not matched to a gene: 10. Germline V gene lookup returns CDR1 SGHNT and CDR2 YYREEE (reference sequence). The CDR3 loop spans 16 amino acids. The CDR3 spells CASSRQTSGRAPEQFF. The CDR3 region has the DNA TGTGCCAGCAGCAGGCAAACTAGCGGGAGGGCCCCTGAGCAGTTCTTC.

The CDR3 is CASSFGGGGIRNNEQFF. CDR3 nucleotides: TGTGCCAGCAGCTTCGGTGGTGGCGGAATCCGGAACAATGAGCAGTTCTTC. The chain links TRBV7-2 to TRBJ2-1; no reliable D call. Germline loops: CDR1 SGHTA, CDR2 FQGNSA. V dropped 3 bases and J dropped 5 bases, with 20 bases sitting between them. The CDR3 contains 17 residues.

This clone occurred once. CDR3 DNA: TGTGCCAGCTCACCGATTACAGGGGGCAATAATTCACCCCTCCACTTT. Translation gives CASSPITGGNNSPLHF. The V gene is TRBV18, the J gene TRBJ1-6; 9 positions match TRBD1. Germline CDR1 KGHSH, CDR2 LQKENI. V trimming: 3 bases; J trimming: 5 bases; junction bases outside the gene matches: 5. The CDR3 spans 16 residues.

The chain couples TRBV6-6 to TRBJ2-1; maybe TRBD2 (6 bases). This CDR3 has 15 amino acids. V gave up 7 bases and J gave up 5 bases, with 18 bases separating them. Germline CDR1 and CDR2: MNHNY and SVGAGI (reference sequence). CDR3 in DNA: TGTGCCAGCATCTCTACTAGCAGAGCAAACAATGAGCAGTTCTTC. It codes for CASISTSRANNEQFF.

The chain has TRBV5-1 and TRBJ2-5; 7 nucleotides line up with TRBD2. The CDR3 length is 16 residues. V lost 4 bases, J lost 7 bases, and 16 bases stayed unmatched. Germline V lookup: CDR1 SGHRS, CDR2 YFSETQ. The CDR3 DNA reads TGCGCCAGCAGCCACGACGATAATTCAGGGAGGGGGACCCAGTACTTC. Translating it yields CASSHDDNSGRGTQYF.

The chain employs TRBV6-6 and TRBJ2-7; D perhaps matches TRBD1 (6 bases). Trimming removed 0 bases at V and 3 bases at J, with 9 bases between. Germline loops: CDR1 MNHNY, CDR2 SVGAGI (reference sequence). The CDR3 totals 14 residues. This CDR3 reads CASSYSGQVYEQYF. The CDR3 DNA reads TGTGCCAGCAGTTACTCGGGACAAGTCTACGAGCAGTACTTC.

The genes are TRBV19 and TRBJ2-3, with 7 positions matching TRBD1. Germline trimming cut 5 bases from V and 1 base from J; bases unmatched to any gene: 6. This CDR3 is built from 15 residues. Germline-derived CDR1 and CDR2 are LNHDA and SQIVND (reference sequence). CDR3 in amino acids: CASSDPGTGTDTQYF. Written as DNA, the CDR3 is TGTGCCAGTAGTGACCCCGGGACAGGCACAGATACGCAGTATTTT.

The rearrangement joins TRBV9 to TRBJ2-1, with 8 bases matching TRBD2. Germline CDR1 and CDR2: SGDLS and YYNGEE. V was pared by 6 bases and J by 4 bases, with 9 bases of the junction left unmatched. This CDR3 is built from 15 residues. The CDR3 coding sequence is TGTGCCAGCAACAAAGGGGCGGGAGGATACAATGAGCAGTTCTTC. Residues: CASNKGAGGYNEQFF. Full variable domain (rest looked up from reference TRBV9 and TRBJ2-1): DSGVTQTPKHLITATGQRVTLRCSPRSGDLSVYWYQQSLDQGLQFLIQYYNGEERAKGNILERFSAQQFPDLHSELNLSSLELGDSALYFCASNKGAGGYNEQFFGPGTRLTVL.

J is TRBJ2-1 and V is TRBV5-5; no reliable D call. This CDR3 contains 15 residues. V was clipped by 0 bases and J by 7 bases, with 14 bases between them. CDR1 and CDR2 (germline): SGHKS, YYEKEE (reference sequence). The DNA for the CDR3 is TGTGCCAGCAGCTTGGAGATAGCTTCATCAAATGAGCAGTTCTTC. Translated: CASSLEIASSNEQFF.

This clone has a handful of counts. The V call is TRBV5-5, the J call TRBJ1-1; 7 bases fit TRBD1. This CDR3 has 17 amino acids. Germline V gene lookup returns CDR1 SGHKS and CDR2 YYEKEE (reference sequence). With V trimmed by 0 bases and J by 6 bases, 14 bases remained unmatched. CDR3 sequence reads: CASSLAGRGSRSSEAFF. DNA of the CDR3: TGTGCCAGCAGCTTGGCCGGCAGGGGGTCGAGAAGCTCTGAAGCTTTCTTT.

This clone was counted once. The chain is built from TRBV11-1 and TRBJ1-1; D possibly corresponds to TRBD1 (6 bases). This CDR3 is 11 amino acids long. V lost 5 bases and J lost 11, with 12 bases in between. Looked up from germline, CDR1 is SGHAT and CDR2 is FQDESV (reference sequence). The CDR3 region has the DNA TGTGCCAGCAGCCGAAGACAGGAGGCTTTCTTT. Protein product: CASSRRQEAFF.

The chain recombines TRBV5-1 with TRBJ2-5, with TRBD2 matching over 9 bases. This CDR3 spans 15 amino acids. Germline-derived CDR1 and CDR2 are SGHRS and YFSETQ. V lost 5 bases to trimming and J lost 4 bases; unmatched junction nucleotides: 9. The CDR3 spells CASRPVGREGETQYF. The CDR3, as DNA: TGCGCCAGCAGACCGGTGGGGCGGGAGGGAGAGACCCAGTACTTC.